A selection of T cell receptor beta chains follows, all from one sample in a study of brain metastases from non-small cell lung cancer. Profiling relied on immunoSEQ multiplex PCR, and the TCRdb table lists in-frame clones only, not all of them. The data show over a thousand clones, around four fifths seen once. Sequencing was performed on primary lung tumor tissue. Receptors were obtained from a donor at least 40 years old with non-small cell lung cancer. CDR3s include the opening cysteine and the closing phenylalanine or tryptophan.

v_call cdr3_aa
TRBV7-2 CASSARTVAYEQYF
TRBV18 CASSPKDEQFF
TRBV3-1/TRBV3-2 CASSPGGLAGGTQYF
TRBV6-4 CASSAPLIRLRSYEQYF
TRBV6-5 CASSQGYNQPQHF
TRBV28 CASSTVTGGPYEQYF
TRBV30 CAWSEVSGAMNTEAFF
TRBV5-5 CASSWTRESYGYTF
TRBV6-5 CASSPGTGFEAFF
TRBV5-4 CASRGGQYTDTQYF
TRBV19 CASSTDRRQGKLFF
TRBV15 CATSRVGQGDGYTF
TRBV6-5 CASQDPGNTIYF
TRBV6-2/TRBV6-3 CASSYRTSGLYEQYF
TRBV7-9 CASSVTTGWDGYTF
TRBV19 CASSVGHLNTEAFF
TRBV5-1 CASSLGPGVSYEQYF
TRBV5-1 CASSFGAGYGETQYF
TRBV7-2 CASSLVRLPYNEQFF
TRBV9 CASGSGWGEKLFF
TRBV4-3 CASSQGWDSDYNEQFF
TRBV7-3 CASSLLPDQPQHF
TRBV30 CAWSVEAGDEQFF
TRBV11-2 CASSPNGWGSGRSTEAFF
TRBV24-1 CATSDAPGAERTDTQYF
TRBV24-1 CATSDRDGFTDTQYF
TRBV29-1 CSSAVVNTEAFF
TRBV10-3 CAIREGTAALNEQFF
TRBV6-1 CASSERTSGLNEQFF
TRBV14 CASSQAGYTF
TRBV7-9 CASSLAHGEKDTGELFF
TRBV6-2/TRBV6-3 CASSSRLAGLYEQYF
TRBV4-3 CASSQAQDEAAFF
TRBV19 CASSILPGLSGNTIYF
TRBV7-9 CASSLEGADTQYF
TRBV7-9 CASSLTGDEQFF
TRBV2 CASSEGGQGYGYTF
TRBV4-2 CASSQAGGDRVSPLHF
TRBV12-3/TRBV12-4 CASSFGHSYEQYF
TRBV7-2 CASSSPQGNYGYTF
TRBV6-1 CASSEYELGYGYTF
TRBV6-5 CASSLQGMNTEAFF